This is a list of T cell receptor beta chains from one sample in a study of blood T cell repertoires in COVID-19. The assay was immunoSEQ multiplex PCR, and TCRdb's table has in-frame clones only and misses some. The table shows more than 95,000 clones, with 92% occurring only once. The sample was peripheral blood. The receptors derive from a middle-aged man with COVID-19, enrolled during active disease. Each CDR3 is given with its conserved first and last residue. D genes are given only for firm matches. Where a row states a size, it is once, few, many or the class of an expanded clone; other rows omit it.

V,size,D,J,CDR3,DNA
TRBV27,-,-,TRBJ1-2,CASSLGRNYGYTF,TGTGCCAGCAGTTTAGGCAGGAACTATGGCTACACCTTC
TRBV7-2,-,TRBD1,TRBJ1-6,CASSYRQGDDSPLHF,TGTGCCAGCAGCTATCGACAGGGAGATGATTCACCCCTCCACTTT
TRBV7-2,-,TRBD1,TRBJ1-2,CASSFGTGDLSYGYTF,TGTGCCAGCAGCTTCGGGACAGGAGACCTAAGTTATGGCTACACCTTC
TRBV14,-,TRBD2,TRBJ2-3,CASSLSPGLAKYF,TGTGCCAGCAGCCTGAGCCCGGGACTAGCAAAGTATTTT
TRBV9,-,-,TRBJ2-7,CASSEQGSIGEQYF,TGTGCCAGCAGCGAACAGGGTTCAATAGGCGAGCAGTACTTC
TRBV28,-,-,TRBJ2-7,CASSFHRGGEQYF,TGTGCCAGCAGTTTCCACAGGGGGGGCGAGCAGTACTTC
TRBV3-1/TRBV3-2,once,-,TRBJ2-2,CASSQGGNTGELFF,TGTGCCAGCAGCCAAGGAGGGAACACCGGGGAGCTGTTTTTT
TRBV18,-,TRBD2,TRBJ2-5,CASSRTSGRAFQETQYF,TGTGCCAGCTCACGGACTAGCGGGAGGGCCTTTCAAGAGACCCAGTACTTC
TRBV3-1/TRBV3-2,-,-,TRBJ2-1,CASSEDSRSYNEQFF,TGTGCCAGCAGCGAGGACTCCAGGTCCTACAATGAGCAGTTCTTC
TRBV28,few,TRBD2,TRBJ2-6,CASSPPVTSGGARQGSGANVLTF,TGTGCCAGCAGCCCGCCCGTGACTAGCGGGGGCGCAAGGCAAGGCTCTGGGGCCAACGTCCTGACTTTC
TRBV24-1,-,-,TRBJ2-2,CATRGGPGTGELFF,TGTGCCACCAGAGGAGGGCCGGGCACCGGGGAGCTGTTTTTT
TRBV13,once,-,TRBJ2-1,CASSLSGGSYNEQFF,TGTGCCAGCAGCCTTAGCGGAGGCTCCTACAATGAGCAGTTCTTC
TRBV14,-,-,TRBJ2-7,CASSQLTREQYF,TGTGCCAGCAGCCAACTAACGAGAGAGCAGTACTTC
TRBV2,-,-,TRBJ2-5,CASSETPGETQYF,TGTGCCAGCAGTGAGACTCCCGGGGAGACCCAGTACTTC
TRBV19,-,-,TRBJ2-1,CASSIRGLEQFF,TGTGCCAGTAGTATAAGAGGACTTGAGCAGTTCTTC
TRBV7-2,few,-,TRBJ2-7,CASSLTGGGYEQYF,TGTGCCAGCAGCCTAACGGGGGGCGGGTACGAGCAGTACTTC
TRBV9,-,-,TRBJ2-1,CASSFSGGADQRSNEQFF,TGTGCCAGCAGCTTCTCCGGGGGAGCGGACCAAAGGAGCAATGAGCAGTTCTTC
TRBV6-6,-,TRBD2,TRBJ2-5,CASSLTSGIETQYF,TGTGCCAGCAGTTTAACTAGCGGGATAGAGACCCAGTACTTC
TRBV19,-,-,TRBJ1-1,CASQPRVNTEAFF,TGTGCCTCCCAGCCCAGGGTGAACACTGAAGCTTTCTTT
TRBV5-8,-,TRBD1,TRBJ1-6,CASSLGGIYSPLHF,TGTGCCAGCAGCTTAGGGGGCATTTATTCACCCCTCCACTTT
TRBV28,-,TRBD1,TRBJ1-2,CASSVRQGLLRGYTF,TGTGCCAGCAGTGTGAGACAGGGCCTATTGCGGGGCTACACCTTC
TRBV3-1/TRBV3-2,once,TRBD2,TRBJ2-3,CASSRISGSGTDTQYF,TGTGCCAGCAGCCGGATTAGCGGGAGCGGCACAGATACGCAGTATTTT
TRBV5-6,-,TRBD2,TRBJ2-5,CASSTDGLAGAEETQYF,TGTGCCAGCAGCACCGACGGACTAGCGGGAGCCGAAGAGACCCAGTACTTC
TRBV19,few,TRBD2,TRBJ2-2,CASSIIGGSITGELFF,TGTGCCAGTAGTATAATCGGCGGGAGTATCACCGGGGAGCTGTTTTTT
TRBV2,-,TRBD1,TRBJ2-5,CASRETGGQGATQYF,TGTGCCAGCAGAGAGACAGGGGGGCAGGGAGCGACCCAGTACTTC
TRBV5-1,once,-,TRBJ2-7,CASSLEERLAEQYF,TGCGCCAGCAGCTTGGAAGAGAGGCTGGCCGAGCAGTACTTC
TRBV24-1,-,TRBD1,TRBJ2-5,CATSEAGGLEQETQYF,TGTGCCACCAGTGAGGCAGGGGGTTTGGAGCAAGAGACCCAGTACTTC
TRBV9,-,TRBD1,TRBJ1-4,CASSVGTGDGEKLFF,TGTGCCAGCAGCGTAGGGACAGGGGACGGTGAAAAACTGTTTTTT
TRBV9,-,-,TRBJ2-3,CASSVTSTDTQYF,TGTGCCAGCAGCGTAACTAGCACAGATACGCAGTATTTT
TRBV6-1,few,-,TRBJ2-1,CASSEAQAREQFF,TGTGCCAGCAGTGAAGCACAGGCACGGGAGCAGTTCTTC
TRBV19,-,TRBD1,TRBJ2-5,CASSIGQGASETQYF,TGTGCCAGTAGTATAGGGCAGGGGGCGTCAGAGACCCAGTACTTC
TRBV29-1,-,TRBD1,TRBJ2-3,CSVETGQGAGDTQYF,TGCAGCGTTGAGACGGGACAGGGGGCAGGGGATACGCAGTATTTT
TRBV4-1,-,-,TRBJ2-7,CASSQGASDSYEQYF,TGCGCCAGCAGCCAAGGGGCTAGCGACTCCTACGAGCAGTACTTC
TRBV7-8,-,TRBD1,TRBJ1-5,CASSLAETGGFQPQHF,TGTGCCAGCAGCTTAGCAGAGACAGGGGGCTTTCAGCCCCAGCATTTT
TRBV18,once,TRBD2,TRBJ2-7,CASSPLPAGGSYEQYF,TGTGCCAGCTCACCACTCCCGGCGGGAGGAAGCTACGAGCAGTACTTC
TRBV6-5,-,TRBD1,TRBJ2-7,CASSYSTGSEQYF,TGTGCCAGCAGTTACTCGACAGGGAGCGAGCAGTACTTC
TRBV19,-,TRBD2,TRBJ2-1,CASSIGLAGGRGGDNEQFF,TGTGCCAGTAGTATCGGCCTAGCGGGAGGGAGAGGGGGCGACAATGAGCAGTTCTTC
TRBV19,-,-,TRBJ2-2,CASSTRLGTFTGELFF,TGTGCCAGTAGTACCCGACTAGGAACTTTCACCGGGGAGCTGTTTTTT
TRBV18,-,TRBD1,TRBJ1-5,CASSSLPTTGRDQPQHF,TGTGCCAGCTCATCCCTCCCCACGACAGGGCGGGACCAGCCCCAGCATTTT
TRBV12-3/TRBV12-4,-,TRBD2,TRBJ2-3,CASLSGSTDTQYF,TGTGCCAGCCTTAGCGGGAGCACAGATACGCAGTATTTT